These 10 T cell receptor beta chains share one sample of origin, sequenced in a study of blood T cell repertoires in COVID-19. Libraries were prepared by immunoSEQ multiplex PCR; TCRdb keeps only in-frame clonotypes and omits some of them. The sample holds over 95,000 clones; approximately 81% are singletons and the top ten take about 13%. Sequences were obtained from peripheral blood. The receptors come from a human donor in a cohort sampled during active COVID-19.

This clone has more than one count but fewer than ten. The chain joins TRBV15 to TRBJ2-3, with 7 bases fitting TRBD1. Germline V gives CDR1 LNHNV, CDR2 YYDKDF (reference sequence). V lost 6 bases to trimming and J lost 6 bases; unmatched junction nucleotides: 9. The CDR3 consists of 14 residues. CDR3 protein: CATSDGQASDTQYF. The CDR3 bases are TGTGCCACCAGTGACGGACAGGCCTCTGATACGCAGTATTTT.

This CDR3 reads CASSRGGENTEAFF. CDR3 bases: TGTGCCAGCAGCCGCGGAGGTGAGAACACTGAAGCTTTCTTT. The chain combines TRBV6-5 with TRBJ1-1; D remains unclear. The germline V gene has CDR1 MNHEY and CDR2 SVGAGI. This CDR3 is 14 amino acids long. Trimming took 6 bases from V and 1 from J, leaving 12 bases between them.

The CDR3 DNA reads TGTGCCAGCAGCGCCCGACGACTAGCGGTTAGCTCCTACGAGCAGTACTTC. Translated: CASSARRLAVSSYEQYF. This chain links TRBV11-2 with TRBJ2-7; 9 bases map to TRBD2. Looked up from germline, CDR1 is SGHAT and CDR2 is FQNNGV. Trimming took 5 bases from V and 0 from J; bases not matched to a gene: 11. The CDR3 covers 17 residues.

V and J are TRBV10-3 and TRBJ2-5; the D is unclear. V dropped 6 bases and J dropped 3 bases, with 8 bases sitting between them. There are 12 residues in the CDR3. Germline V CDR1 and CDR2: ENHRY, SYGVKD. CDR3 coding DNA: TGTGCCATCAGATCTGAGAAAGAGACCCAGTACTTC. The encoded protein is CAIRSEKETQYF.

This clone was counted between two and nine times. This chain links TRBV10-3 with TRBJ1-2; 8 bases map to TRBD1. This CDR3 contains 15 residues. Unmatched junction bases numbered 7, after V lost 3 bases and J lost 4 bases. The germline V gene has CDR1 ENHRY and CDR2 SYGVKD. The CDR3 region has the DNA TGTGCCATCAGTGACCAAGGACAGGGTGTCTATGGCTACACCTTC. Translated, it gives CAISDQGQGVYGYTF.

The CDR3 loop reads CASSLVGQGARTDTQYF. The CDR3 DNA is TGTGCCAGCAGCTTAGTAGGACAGGGGGCCCGTACAGATACGCAGTATTTT. This rearrangement joins TRBV7-2 to TRBJ2-3, with 11 bases lining up with TRBD1. The CDR3 spans 17 residues. Per the germline V gene, CDR1 is SGHTA and CDR2 is FQGNSA. V lost 1 base and J lost 3; bases outside the gene matches: 6. The whole variable domain, remainder taken from reference TRBV7-2 and TRBJ2-3, is GAGVSQSPSNKVTEKGKDVELRCDPISGHTALYWYRQSLGQGLEFLIYFQGNSAPDKSGLPSDRFSAERTGGSVSTLTIQRTQQEDSAVYLCASSLVGQGARTDTQYFGPGTRLTVL.

CDR3 nucleotides: TGTGCCAGTAGTATAGATCTTAACAGGAGAGAGACCCAGTACTTC. It translates to CASSIDLNRRETQYF. The chain is built from TRBV19 and TRBJ2-5, with TRBD1 as a possible D gene (5 bases). The CDR3 is 15 residues long. V was clipped by 0 bases and J by 4 bases, with 12 bases between them. Germline V lookup: CDR1 LNHDA, CDR2 SQIVND (reference sequence).

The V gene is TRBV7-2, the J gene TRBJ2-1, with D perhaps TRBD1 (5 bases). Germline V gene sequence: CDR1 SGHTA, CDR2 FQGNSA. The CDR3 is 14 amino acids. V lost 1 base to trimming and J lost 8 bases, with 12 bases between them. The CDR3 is CASSLGGSWDEQFF. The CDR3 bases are TGTGCCAGCAGCTTAGGGGGCAGCTGGGATGAGCAGTTCTTC.

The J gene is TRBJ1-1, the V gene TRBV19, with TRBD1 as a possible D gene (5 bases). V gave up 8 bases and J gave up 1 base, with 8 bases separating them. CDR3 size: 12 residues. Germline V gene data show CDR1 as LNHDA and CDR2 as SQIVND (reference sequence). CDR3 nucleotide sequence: TGTGCCAGTTGCGGACAGAACACTGAAGCTTTCTTT. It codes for CASCGQNTEAFF.

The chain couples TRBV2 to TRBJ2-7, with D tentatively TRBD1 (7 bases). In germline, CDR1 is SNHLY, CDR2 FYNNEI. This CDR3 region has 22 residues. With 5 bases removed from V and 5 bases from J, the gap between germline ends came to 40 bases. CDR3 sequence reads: CASSSDPGQSRGGGSRLHEQYF. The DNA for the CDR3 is TGTGCCAGCAGTTCGGATCCGGGACAGTCCCGAGGTGGGGGGTCTCGATTGCACGAGCAGTACTTC.